The TCR beta chain described here comes from a study of CD4 T cells in relation to SARS-CoV-2 and coronaviruses. Overall study: Negative control cultures got HIV-1 Nef peptides or no peptide. Crossreactive spike epitopes shared across donors were mapped to their HLA restriction.

Measured with immunoSEQ multiplex PCR; TCRdb has only the in-frame clones, and not every one. The profile shows around 15,000 clones, around four fifths of them singletons. Notes on this clone: As yet, its antigen is unknown.

CD4+ T cells from unexposed donors were obtained before the COVID-19 pandemic (2011-2018). CD4+ T cells were isolated from the cells after 10 days of culture. The CDR3 totals 13 residues. Trimming left V 3 bases short and J 0 bases short, with 6 bases between. In germline, CDR1 is SGHRS, CDR2 YFSETQ. The receptor comes from a human donor in good health. The sample taken for sequencing was CD4+ T cells from PBMCs, cultured in vitro. The chain couples TRBV5-1 to TRBJ1-1; perhaps TRBD1 as D (5 bases). This CDR3 is CASSSGVNTEAFF. The CDR3 DNA reads TGCGCCAGCAGCTCGGGGGTGAACACTGAAGCTTTCTTT. Complete variable domain (other parts from reference TRBV5-1 and TRBJ1-1): KAGVTQTPRYLIKTRGQQVTLSCSPISGHRSVSWYQQTPGQGLQFLFEYFSETQRNKGNFPGRFSGRQFSNSRSEMNVSTLELGDSALYLCASSSGVNTEAFFGQGTRLTVV.